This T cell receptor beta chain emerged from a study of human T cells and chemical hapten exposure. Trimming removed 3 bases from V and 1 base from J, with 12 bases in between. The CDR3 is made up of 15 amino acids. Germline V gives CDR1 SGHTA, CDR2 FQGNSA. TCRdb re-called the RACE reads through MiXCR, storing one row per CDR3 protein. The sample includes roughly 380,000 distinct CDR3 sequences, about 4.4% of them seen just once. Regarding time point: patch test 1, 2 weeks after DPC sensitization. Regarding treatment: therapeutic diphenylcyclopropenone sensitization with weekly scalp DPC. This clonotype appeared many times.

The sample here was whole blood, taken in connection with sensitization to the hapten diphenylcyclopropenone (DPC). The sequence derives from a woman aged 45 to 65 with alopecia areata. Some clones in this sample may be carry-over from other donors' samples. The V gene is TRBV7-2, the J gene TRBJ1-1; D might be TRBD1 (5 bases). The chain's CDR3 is CASSLGPTGNTEAFF. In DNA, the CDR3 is TGTGCCAGCAGCTTGGGCCCAACAGGGAACACTGAAGCTTTCTTT.